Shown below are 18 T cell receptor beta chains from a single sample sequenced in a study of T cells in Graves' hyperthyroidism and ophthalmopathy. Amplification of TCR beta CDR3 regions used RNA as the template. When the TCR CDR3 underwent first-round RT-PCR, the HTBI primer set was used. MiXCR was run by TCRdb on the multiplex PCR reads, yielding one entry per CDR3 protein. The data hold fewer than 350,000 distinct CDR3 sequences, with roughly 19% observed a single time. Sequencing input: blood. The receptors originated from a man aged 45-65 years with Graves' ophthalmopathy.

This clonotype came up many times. The CDR3, as DNA: TGTGCCAGCTCACCCCTGTCCCGGGAGCTGTTTTTT. Its protein product is CASSPLSRELFF. This sequence joins TRBV18 and TRBJ2-2; D is unresolved. Germline CDR1 and CDR2: KGHSH and LQKENI. With 3 bases removed from V and 9 bases from J, the gap between germline ends came to 8 bases. The CDR3 is made up of 12 amino acids.

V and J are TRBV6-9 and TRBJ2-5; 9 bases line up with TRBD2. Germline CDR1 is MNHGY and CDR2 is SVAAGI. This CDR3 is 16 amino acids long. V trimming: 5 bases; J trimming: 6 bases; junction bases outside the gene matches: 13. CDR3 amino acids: CASSTIAGEGPKTQYF. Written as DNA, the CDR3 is TGTGCCAGCAGTACCATAGCGGGAGAGGGCCCTAAGACCCAGTACTTC.

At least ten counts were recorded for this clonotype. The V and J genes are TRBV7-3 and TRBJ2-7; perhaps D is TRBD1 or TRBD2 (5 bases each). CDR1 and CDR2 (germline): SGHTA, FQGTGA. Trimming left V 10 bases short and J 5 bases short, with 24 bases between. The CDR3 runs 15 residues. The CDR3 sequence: CATLGAGYQFDEQYF. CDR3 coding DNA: TGTGCCACCCTCGGGGCAGGGTATCAATTCGACGAGCAGTACTTC.

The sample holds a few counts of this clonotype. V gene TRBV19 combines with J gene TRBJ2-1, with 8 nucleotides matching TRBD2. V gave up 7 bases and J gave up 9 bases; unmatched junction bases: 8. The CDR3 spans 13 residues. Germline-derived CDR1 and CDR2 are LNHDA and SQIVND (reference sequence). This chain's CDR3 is CASIPSGRGEQFF. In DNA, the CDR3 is TGTGCCAGTATCCCAAGCGGGAGAGGTGAGCAGTTCTTC.

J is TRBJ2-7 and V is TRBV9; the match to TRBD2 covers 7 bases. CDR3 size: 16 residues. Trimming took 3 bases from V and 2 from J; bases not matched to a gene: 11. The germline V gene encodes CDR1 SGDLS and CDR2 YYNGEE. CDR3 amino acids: CASSGNIGEGTYEQYF. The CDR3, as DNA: TGTGCCAGCAGCGGGAACATAGGGGAGGGAACCTACGAGCAGTACTTC.

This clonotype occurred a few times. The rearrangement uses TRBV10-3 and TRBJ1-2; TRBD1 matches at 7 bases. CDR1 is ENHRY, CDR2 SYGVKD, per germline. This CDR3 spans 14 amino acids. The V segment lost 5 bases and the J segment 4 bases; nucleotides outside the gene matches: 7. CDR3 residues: CAISPGTVFYGYTF. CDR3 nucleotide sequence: TGTGCCATCAGTCCCGGGACAGTATTCTATGGCTACACCTTC.

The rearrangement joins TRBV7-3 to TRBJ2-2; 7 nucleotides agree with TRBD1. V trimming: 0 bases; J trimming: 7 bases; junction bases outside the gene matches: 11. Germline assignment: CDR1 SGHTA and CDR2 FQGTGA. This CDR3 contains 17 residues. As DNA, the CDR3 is TGTGCCAGCAGCTTAACCAACAGGGGCCTGGGGAGCGGGGAGCTGTTTTTT. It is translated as CASSLTNRGLGSGELFF. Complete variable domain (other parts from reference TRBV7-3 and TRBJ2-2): GAGVSQTPSNKVTEKGKYVELRCDPISGHTALYWYRQSLGQGPEFLIYFQGTGAADDSGLPNDRFFAVRPEGSVSTLKIQRTERGDSAVYLCASSLTNRGLGSGELFFGEGSRLTVL.

The CDR3 sequence: CASSETPGGVDGSPLHF. For the CDR3, the DNA is TGTGCCAGCAGTGAAACGCCGGGTGGGGTAGACGGTTCACCCCTCCACTTT. The chain is built from TRBV2 and TRBJ1-6; D not resolved. The CDR3 has 17 amino acids. Between the trimmed V and J ends, which lost 2 bases and 9 bases, there was a span of 20 bases. Germline CDR1 reads SNHLY; CDR2 reads FYNNEI.

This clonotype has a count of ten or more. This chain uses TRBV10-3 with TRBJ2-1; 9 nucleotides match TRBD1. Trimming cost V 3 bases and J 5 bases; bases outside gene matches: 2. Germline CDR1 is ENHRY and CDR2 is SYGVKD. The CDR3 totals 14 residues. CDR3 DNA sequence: TGTGCCATCAGTGAACGACAGGGGGACAATGAGCAGTTCTTC. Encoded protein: CAISERQGDNEQFF.

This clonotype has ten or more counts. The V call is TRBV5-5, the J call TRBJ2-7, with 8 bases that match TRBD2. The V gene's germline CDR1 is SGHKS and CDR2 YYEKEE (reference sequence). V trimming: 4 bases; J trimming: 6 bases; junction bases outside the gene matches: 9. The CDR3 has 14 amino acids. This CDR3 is CASSIGTSYSEQYF. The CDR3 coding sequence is TGTGCCAGCAGCATCGGGACTAGTTATAGCGAGCAGTACTTC.

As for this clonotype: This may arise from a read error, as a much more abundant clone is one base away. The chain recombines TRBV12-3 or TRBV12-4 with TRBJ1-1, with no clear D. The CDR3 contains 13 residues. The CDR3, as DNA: TGTGCCAGCAGTTTGATCGAGAACACTGGAGCTTTCTTT. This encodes CASSLIENTGAFF.

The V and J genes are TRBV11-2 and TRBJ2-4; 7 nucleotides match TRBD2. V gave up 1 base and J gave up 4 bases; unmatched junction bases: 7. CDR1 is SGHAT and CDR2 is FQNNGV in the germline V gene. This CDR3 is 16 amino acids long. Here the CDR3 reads CASSLVYSGQKNIQYF. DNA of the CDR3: TGTGCCAGCAGCTTAGTGTATAGCGGGCAGAAAAACATTCAGTACTTC.

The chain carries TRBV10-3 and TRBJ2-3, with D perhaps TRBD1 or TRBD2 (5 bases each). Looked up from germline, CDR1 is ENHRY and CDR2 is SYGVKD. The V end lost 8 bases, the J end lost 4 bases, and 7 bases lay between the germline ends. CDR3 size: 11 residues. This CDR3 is CAIGDADTQYF. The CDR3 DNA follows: TGTGCCATCGGGGACGCAGATACGCAGTATTTT.

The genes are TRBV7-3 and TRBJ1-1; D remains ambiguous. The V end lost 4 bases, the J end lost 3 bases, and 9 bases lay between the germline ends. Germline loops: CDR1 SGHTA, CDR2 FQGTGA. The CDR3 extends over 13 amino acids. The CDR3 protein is CASSSSVDTEAFF. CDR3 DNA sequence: TGTGCCAGCAGCTCATCGGTGGACACTGAAGCTTTCTTT.

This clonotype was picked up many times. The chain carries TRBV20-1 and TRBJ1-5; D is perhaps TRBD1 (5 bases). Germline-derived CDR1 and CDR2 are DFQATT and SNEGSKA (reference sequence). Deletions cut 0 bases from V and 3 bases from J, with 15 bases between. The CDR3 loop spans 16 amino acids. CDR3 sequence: CSARDQGWGNNQPQHF. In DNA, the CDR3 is TGCAGTGCTAGAGACCAAGGGTGGGGGAACAATCAGCCCCAGCATTTT.

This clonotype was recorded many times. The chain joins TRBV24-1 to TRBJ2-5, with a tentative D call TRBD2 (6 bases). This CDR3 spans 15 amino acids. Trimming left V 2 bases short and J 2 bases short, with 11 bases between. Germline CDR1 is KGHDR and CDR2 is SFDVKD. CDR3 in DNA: TGTGCCACCAGTGATTCTACTAGCAATCAAGAGACCCAGTACTTC. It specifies CATSDSTSNQETQYF.

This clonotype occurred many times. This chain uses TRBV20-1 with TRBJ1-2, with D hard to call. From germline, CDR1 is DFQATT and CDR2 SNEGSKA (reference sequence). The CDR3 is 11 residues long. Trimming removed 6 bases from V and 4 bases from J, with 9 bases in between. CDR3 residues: CSAQSSYGYTF. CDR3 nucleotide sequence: TGCAGTGCCCAAAGCAGCTATGGCTACACCTTC.

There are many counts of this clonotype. The CDR3 bases are TGTGCCAGCACCCTGGGGGCACGGTACAATGAGCAGTTCTTC. Protein product: CASTLGARYNEQFF. The chain combines TRBV2 with TRBJ2-1, with D possibly being TRBD1 (6 bases). CDR1 is SNHLY, CDR2 FYNNEI, per germline. CDR3 length: 14 amino acids. V lost 7 bases and J lost 4, with 14 bases in between.